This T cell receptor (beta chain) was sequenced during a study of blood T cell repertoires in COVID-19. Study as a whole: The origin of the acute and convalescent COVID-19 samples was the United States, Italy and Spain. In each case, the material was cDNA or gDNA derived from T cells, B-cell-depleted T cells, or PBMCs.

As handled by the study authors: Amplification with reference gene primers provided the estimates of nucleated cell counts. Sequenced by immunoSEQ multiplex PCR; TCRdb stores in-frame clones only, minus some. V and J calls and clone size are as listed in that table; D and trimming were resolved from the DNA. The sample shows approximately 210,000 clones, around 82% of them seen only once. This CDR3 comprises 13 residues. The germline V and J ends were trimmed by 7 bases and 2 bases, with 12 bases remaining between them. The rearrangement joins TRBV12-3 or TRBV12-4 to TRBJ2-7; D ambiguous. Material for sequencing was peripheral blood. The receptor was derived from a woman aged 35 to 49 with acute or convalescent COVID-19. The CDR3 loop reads CASKVDFAYEQYF. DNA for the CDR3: TGTGCCAGCAAAGTCGACTTCGCCTACGAGCAGTACTTC.